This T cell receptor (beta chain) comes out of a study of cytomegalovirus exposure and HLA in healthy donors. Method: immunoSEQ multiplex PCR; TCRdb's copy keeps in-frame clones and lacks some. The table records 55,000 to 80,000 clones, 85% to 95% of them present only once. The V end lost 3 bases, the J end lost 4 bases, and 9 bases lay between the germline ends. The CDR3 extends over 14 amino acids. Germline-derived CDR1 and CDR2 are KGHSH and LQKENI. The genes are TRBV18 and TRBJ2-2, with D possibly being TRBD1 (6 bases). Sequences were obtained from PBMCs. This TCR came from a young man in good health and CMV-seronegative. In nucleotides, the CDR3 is TGTGCCAGCTCACCGGGACAAGCCACCGGGGAGCTGTTTTTT. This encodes CASSPGQATGELFF.